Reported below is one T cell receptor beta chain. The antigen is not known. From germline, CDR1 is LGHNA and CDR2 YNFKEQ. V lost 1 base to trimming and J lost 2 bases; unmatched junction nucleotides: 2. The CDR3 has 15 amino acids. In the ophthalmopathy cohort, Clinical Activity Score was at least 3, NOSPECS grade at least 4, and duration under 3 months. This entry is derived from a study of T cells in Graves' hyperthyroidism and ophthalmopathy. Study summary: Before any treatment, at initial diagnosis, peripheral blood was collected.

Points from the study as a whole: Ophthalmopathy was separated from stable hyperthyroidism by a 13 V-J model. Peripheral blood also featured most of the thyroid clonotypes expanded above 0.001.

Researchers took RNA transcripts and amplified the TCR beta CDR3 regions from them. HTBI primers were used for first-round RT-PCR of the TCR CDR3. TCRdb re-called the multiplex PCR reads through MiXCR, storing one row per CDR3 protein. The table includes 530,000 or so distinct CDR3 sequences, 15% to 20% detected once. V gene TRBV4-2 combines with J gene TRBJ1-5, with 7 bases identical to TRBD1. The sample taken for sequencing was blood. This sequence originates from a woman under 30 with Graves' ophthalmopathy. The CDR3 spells CASSQGTGGNQPQHF. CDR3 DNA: TGTGCCAGCAGCCAAGGCACAGGGGGCAATCAGCCCCAGCATTTT.